What follows is one T cell receptor (beta chain) and its context. Its antigen is undetermined. The assay was immunoSEQ multiplex PCR, and TCRdb's table has in-frame clones only and misses some. Seen here are some 130,000 clones, just under 85% observed once, and the top ten hold roughly 30%. This entry belongs to a study of cytomegalovirus exposure and HLA in healthy donors. Study-wide findings and caveats: According to a subsequent analysis, TCR clusters identified in the first cohort showed a tendency to co-occur across the 100 to 150 validation repertoires.

Unmatched junction bases numbered 6, after V lost 4 bases and J lost 7 bases. The CDR3 consists of 12 residues. From germline, CDR1 is GTSNPN and CDR2 SVGIG (reference sequence). The chain carries TRBV30 and TRBJ1-1; 7 bases align to TRBD1. The clonotype comes from a man aged 25-45 years in good health and CMV-seropositive. Sequences were obtained from PBMCs. CDR3 sequence reads: CAWNAGTDEAFF. The CDR3 nucleotides read TGTGCCTGGAATGCCGGGACAGATGAAGCTTTCTTT.